This passage covers 21 T cell receptor beta chains from one sample sequenced in a study of CD8+CD57+ T cells in acquired aplastic anemia. TCR beta VDJ and CDR3 profiles were obtained from a genomic DNA template. From the reads, TCRdb called clonotypes with MiXCR, one entry per CDR3 protein. Found here are under 200,000 distinct CDR3 sequences, around 48% of them singletons; the top ten hold about 1.8%. An expansion of CD8+CD57+ cells by flow cytometry had been shown in patients chosen for sequencing. Sequenced sample: sorted CD4+, CD8+, or CD8+CD57+ T cells (not recorded which) from PBMCs. The receptors were sampled from a human donor with aplastic anemia.

The genes are TRBV10-3 and TRBJ1-2, with 7 bases aligning to TRBD1. J was trimmed by 3 bases and V by 10 bases; bases with no gene match: 5. Germline CDR1 and CDR2: ENHRY and SYGVKD. This CDR3 region has 12 residues. Here the CDR3 DNA reads TGTGCCACCAGACAGGGTGACTATGGCTACACCTTC. Its protein is CATRQGDYGYTF.

This clonotype was found many times. The rearrangement joins TRBV2 to TRBJ1-1, with TRBD1 matching over 8 bases. Germline CDR1 SNHLY, CDR2 FYNNEI. The V gene end was trimmed by 8 bases and the J gene end by 2 bases; junction bases not matched to a gene: 4. The CDR3 runs to 13 residues. In DNA, the CDR3 is TGTGCCAGCCGAGGACAGGGCAACACTGAAGCTTTCTTT. Protein sequence: CASRGQGNTEAFF.

For the CDR3, the DNA is TGTGCCAGCAGCCCAGGGCAGGGGGCGGTTCAGCCCCAGCATTTT. Protein: CASSPGQGAVQPQHF. This chain joins TRBV7-6 and TRBJ1-5, with 8 bases aligning to TRBD1. V shed 5 bases, J shed 6 bases, and the junction held 9 bases outside the gene matches. CDR1 SGHVS and CDR2 FNYEAQ come from the germline V gene. The CDR3 is 15 residues long.

This clonotype was observed a few times. The chain couples TRBV29-1 to TRBJ2-2; TRBD2 agrees at 10 bases. J lost 4 bases, V lost 2 bases, and 19 bases had no gene match. Germline V gene data show CDR1 as SQVTM and CDR2 as ANQGSEA. The length of the CDR3 is 20 residues. The CDR3 region is CSVEWWPERGGDSSTGELFF. The CDR3 region has the DNA TGCAGCGTTGAATGGTGGCCGGAGCGGGGGGGCGACTCGTCCACCGGGGAGCTGTTTTTT.

This clonotype has only a few counts. This sequence joins TRBV5-1 and TRBJ2-7, with D unresolved. V dropped 4 bases and J dropped 5 bases, with 13 bases sitting between them. Germline CDR1 is SGHRS and CDR2 is YFSETQ. The length of the CDR3 is 13 residues. The CDR3 spells CASSPSGLHEQYF. DNA of the CDR3: TGCGCCAGCAGCCCATCGGGCCTCCACGAGCAGTACTTC.

There are many counts of this clonotype. The chain links TRBV18 to TRBJ2-5; 9 bases match TRBD1. V shed 3 bases, J shed 5 bases, and the junction held 7 bases outside the gene matches. Germline V CDR1 and CDR2: KGHSH, LQKENI. The CDR3 runs 15 residues. Here the CDR3 reads CASSPLQGARETQYF. CDR3 nucleotide sequence: TGTGCCAGCTCACCGCTACAGGGGGCAAGGGAGACCCAGTACTTC.

This chain joins TRBV2 and TRBJ1-6; tentatively, D is TRBD1 (5 bases). V was shortened by 11 bases and J by 10 bases, with 15 bases between the two germline ends. The CDR3 totals 12 residues. Germline V CDR1 and CDR2: SNHLY, FYNNEI. As DNA, the CDR3 is TGTGCCGGGGGGGGGATAAGGTCACCCCTCCACTTT. Its protein product is CAGGGIRSPLHF.

This clonotype came up a few times. A much larger clone lies one base from this, so it may be a read error. The chain combines TRBV2 with TRBJ2-3; D is perhaps TRBD1 (6 bases). Germline-derived CDR1 and CDR2 are SNHLY and FYNNEI. There are 15 residues in the CDR3. The V and J ends lost 3 bases and 8 bases respectively, with 18 bases between them. The CDR3 here is CASSDSLDRSSTQYF. The CDR3, as DNA: TGTGCCAGCAGTGATTCCTTAGACAGGAGCAGTACGCAGTATTTT.

On this clonotype: A much larger clone lies one base from this, so it may be a read error. This chain links TRBV18 with TRBJ2-7; D may correspond to TRBD1 or TRBD2 (5 bases each). Germline V CDR1 and CDR2: KGHSH, LQKENI. The CDR3 covers 13 residues. The DNA for the CDR3 is TGTGCCAGCTCACCAGCAGGGAGTTACGAGCGGTACTTC. As protein: CASSPAGSYERYF.

The gene calls are TRBV2 and TRBJ2-5, with 13 bases fitting TRBD2. This CDR3 is 17 amino acids long. V was pared by 6 bases and J by 8 bases, with 15 bases of the junction left unmatched. Germline V gene data show CDR1 as SNHLY and CDR2 as FYNNEI. CDR3 residues: CASSQGLAGAMHGTQYF. In DNA form, the CDR3 reads TGTGCCAGCAGCCAAGGACTAGCGGGAGCCATGCATGGAACCCAGTACTTC. Full variable domain (rest looked up from reference TRBV2 and TRBJ2-5): EPEVTQTPSHQVTQMGQEVILRCVPISNHLYFYWYRQILGQKVEFLVSFYNNEISEKSEIFDDQFSVERPDGSNFTLKIRSTKLEDSAMYFCASSQGLAGAMHGTQYFGPGTRLLVL.

The table lists this clonotype with many counts. This chain joins TRBV5-1 and TRBJ2-3, with 9 bases fitting TRBD1. CDR3 length: 14 amino acids. Germline values: CDR1 SGHRS, CDR2 YFSETQ. J lost 5 bases, V lost 0 bases, and 1 base had no gene match. CDR3 bases: TGCGCCAGCAGCTTGGAGGACAGGGGAGATACGCAGTATTTT. As protein: CASSLEDRGDTQYF.

The CDR3 loop is CASSLPQGDTEAFF. The DNA of the CDR3 is TGTGCCAGTAGTCTCCCCCAGGGAGACACTGAAGCTTTCTTT. The V call is TRBV19, the J call TRBJ1-1; a weak D match, TRBD1 (5 bases). V shed 5 bases and J shed 3 bases, with 13 bases lying between them. The CDR3 is made up of 14 amino acids. The germline V gene encodes CDR1 LNHDA and CDR2 SQIVND (reference sequence).

In its sample, this clonotype was seen many times. The chain combines TRBV4-2 with TRBJ1-3; the D gene is possibly TRBD1 (6 bases). Per the germline V gene, CDR1 is LGHNA and CDR2 is YNFKEQ. CDR3 length: 19 amino acids. Between the trimmed V and J ends, which lost 3 bases and 0 bases, there was a span of 21 bases. DNA of the CDR3: TGTGCCAGCAGCCAGGTACACACAGGGTCACTAAACTCTGGAAACACCATATATTTT. This sequence encodes CASSQVHTGSLNSGNTIYF.

Details on this clonotype: The junction does not match germline at one end; this may be a read error. The chain has TRBV5-6 and TRBJ2-5; D may be TRBD2 (5 bases). Germline V gene sequence: CDR1 SGHDT, CDR2 YYEEEE. The CDR3 has 12 amino acids. DNA of the CDR3: TGTGCCAGCAGCGGAGGTAGGGAGACCCAGCACTTC. Its protein product is CASSGGRETQHF.

The J gene is TRBJ1-4, the V gene TRBV7-8; D call uncertain. CDR3 length: 15 amino acids. CDR1 and CDR2 (germline): SGHVS, FQNEAQ. V was trimmed by 0 bases and J by 4 bases, leaving 9 bases between them. The CDR3 spells CASSLASYGNEKLFF. The CDR3 DNA follows: TGTGCCAGCAGCTTAGCGTCTTATGGTAATGAAAAACTGTTTTTT.

This chain links TRBV10-3 with TRBJ2-1; 13 bases are a match to TRBD2. V shed 6 bases and J 3 bases; nucleotides not matched to a gene: 5. Germline CDR1 is ENHRY and CDR2 is SYGVKD. This CDR3 contains 16 residues. The CDR3 here is CAIREGTSGVYNEQFF. As DNA, the CDR3 is TGTGCCATCAGGGAAGGGACTAGCGGGGTCTACAATGAGCAGTTCTTC.

J is TRBJ2-6 and V is TRBV20-1, with no clear D. V was clipped by 5 bases and J by 1 base, with 12 bases between them. In germline, CDR1 is DFQATT, CDR2 SNEGSKA (reference sequence). This CDR3 region has 15 residues. This CDR3 is CSAWGPSSGANVLTF. CDR3 nucleotides: TGCAGTGCTTGGGGTCCGTCTTCTGGGGCCAACGTCCTGACTTTC.

As concerns this clonotype: Since no conserved phenylalanine or tryptophan closes the CDR3, a read error is the likely cause. This chain links TRBV5-1 with TRBJ1-1, with 9 bases matching TRBD1. Germline values: CDR1 SGHRS, CDR2 YFSETQ. The trim removed 4 bases at V and 0 bases at J, leaving 7 bases unmatched. This CDR3 has 16 residues. CDR3 nucleotide sequence: TGCGCCAGCAGCGAGGGACAGGGTGGGATGAACACTGAAGCTTTCCTT. Residues: CASSEGQGGMNTEAFL.

This chain links TRBV29-1 with TRBJ2-1, with 7 bases matching TRBD2. The V gene end was trimmed by 0 bases and the J gene end by 8 bases; junction bases not matched to a gene: 4. CDR1 and CDR2 from the germline V gene are SQVTM and ANQGSEA. The CDR3 spans 13 residues. DNA for the CDR3: TGCAGCGTTGAAGACCCAGCGGGGTATGAGCAGTTCTTC. Residues: CSVEDPAGYEQFF.

For this clonotype: A read error may produce the germline difference seen at one junction end. The chain uses TRBV9 and TRBJ2-4, with a tentative D call TRBD2 (5 bases). The CDR3 covers 16 residues. Germline CDR1 SGDLS, CDR2 YYNGEE. CDR3 in amino acids: CASSVGAELAENIQYF. The CDR3 DNA follows: TGTGCCAGCAGCGTAGGAGCGGAGTTAGCCGAAAACATTCAGTACTTC.

This clonotype was detected many times. J is TRBJ2-4 and V is TRBV5-4; TRBD2 might be the D (5 bases). The CDR3 is 14 residues long. CDR1 is SGHNT, CDR2 YYREEE, per germline (reference sequence). V lost 2 bases, J lost 8 bases, and 14 bases lay in between. CDR3 loop: CASSLDRWGDIQYF. The CDR3 coding sequence is TGTGCCAGCAGCTTAGACCGGTGGGGAGACATTCAGTACTTC. Together with reference TRBV5-4 and TRBJ2-4, the CDR3 gives the full variable domain: ETGVTQSPTHLIKTRGQQVTLRCSSQSGHNTVSWYQQALGQGPQFIFQYYREEENGRGNFPPRFSGLQFPNYSSELNVNALELDDSALYLCASSLDRWGDIQYFGAGTRLSVL.